Below are 18 T cell receptor beta chains sequenced from a single sample in a study of T-cell memory formation after mild COVID-19. MiXCR, applied by TCRdb to the 5' RACE reads, yields one record per CDR3 protein. The sample yields 250,000 to 300,000 distinct CDR3 sequences, around 16% seen once. The sequencing sample was made of PBMCs or a T cell subset sorted from them (not recorded which). These receptors originate from a man younger than 30 who had mild COVID-19 (a few samples of this study predate the infection). Cell type and time point are not known.

The chain carries TRBV12-3 or TRBV12-4 and TRBJ2-3, with D possibly matching TRBD2 (5 bases). Deletions cut 8 bases from V and 4 bases from J, with 22 bases between. The CDR3 sequence is 16 residues long. The CDR3 DNA follows: TGTGCCAGCCGCATAGAACGGGGTACGGTTGCAGATACGCAGTATTTT. The encoded protein is CASRIERGTVADTQYF.

V and J are TRBV15 and TRBJ2-1; a possible D gene is TRBD2 (6 bases). Germline CDR1 LNHNV, CDR2 YYDKDF (reference sequence). Trimming shortened V by 1 base and J by 3 bases, and 13 bases separated the two germline ends. The CDR3 is 16 residues long. The CDR3 region is CATSRATLASYNEQFF. The CDR3, as DNA: TGTGCCACCAGCAGAGCCACGCTAGCGAGCTACAATGAGCAGTTCTTC.

V gene TRBV23-1 combines with J gene TRBJ2-3; 8 bases are a match to TRBD1. TRBV23-1 is assigned to the ORF class and has an uncertain function. The V gene end was trimmed by 7 bases and the J gene end by 4 bases; junction bases not matched to a gene: 13. The CDR3 is 16 amino acids. The CDR3 spells CASNPPDRDTADTQYF. CDR3 sequence (DNA): TGCGCCAGCAACCCCCCGGACAGGGACACCGCAGATACGCAGTATTTT.

This clonotype has at least ten counts. The genes are TRBV4-1 and TRBJ2-1; D possibly uses TRBD1 or TRBD2 (5 bases each). This CDR3 region has 16 residues. Germline V lookup: CDR1 MGHRA, CDR2 YSYEKL. With 0 bases removed from V and 5 bases from J, the gap between germline ends came to 14 bases. CDR3 sequence: CASSQEGTGLDNEQFF. CDR3 nucleotides: TGCGCCAGCAGCCAAGAGGGGACCGGGTTAGACAATGAGCAGTTCTTC.

The chain is built from TRBV25-1 and TRBJ2-3; D may correspond to TRBD1 or TRBD2 (6 bases each). V was pared by 6 bases and J by 5 bases, with 18 bases between. The CDR3 extends over 15 amino acids. Looked up from germline, CDR1 is MGHDK and CDR2 is SYGVNS. The CDR3 is CASRGLAVGGDTQYF. The CDR3 region has the DNA TGTGCCAGCAGGGGTTTAGCGGTAGGGGGAGATACGCAGTATTTT.

The rearrangement uses TRBV7-2 and TRBJ2-5, with no clear D. V was shortened by 4 bases and J by 0 bases, with 9 bases between the two germline ends. Germline-derived CDR1 and CDR2 are SGHTA and FQGNSA. This CDR3 has 14 residues. CDR3 sequence (DNA): TGTGCCAGCAGCTATCAACGGAACCAAGAGACCCAGTACTTC. Translation: CASSYQRNQETQYF.

This clonotype was seen only a few times. The V and J genes are TRBV2 and TRBJ2-3, with no clear D. Germline V gives CDR1 SNHLY, CDR2 FYNNEI. The CDR3 consists of 15 residues. Trimming took 3 bases from V and 3 from J, leaving 13 bases between them. In DNA form, the CDR3 reads TGTGCCAGCAGTGATCCGGGTTTCTGGACAGATACGCAGTATTTT. It yields the protein CASSDPGFWTDTQYF.

CDR3 region: CATSKTGHNQPQHF. CDR3 DNA: TGTGCCACCAGCAAGACAGGACACAATCAGCCCCAGCATTTT. This rearrangement joins TRBV15 to TRBJ1-5, with D tentatively TRBD1 (6 bases). The V end was cut by 4 bases, the J end by 3 bases, with 10 bases between. Germline V gene lookup returns CDR1 LNHNV and CDR2 YYDKDF (reference sequence). The CDR3 extends over 14 amino acids.

This clonotype showed up just a few times. This chain uses TRBV14 with TRBJ2-3; no definite D call. V lost 1 base and J 2 bases, leaving 7 bases between the germline ends. Germline CDR1 is SGHDN and CDR2 is FVKESK. The CDR3 has 14 amino acids. The CDR3 sequence: CASSQVVITDTQYF. The CDR3 DNA follows: TGTGCCAGCAGCCAAGTGGTGATCACAGATACGCAGTATTTT.

The gene calls are TRBV28 and TRBJ2-2; 10 bases match TRBD1. The CDR3 is 15 amino acids. The germline gives CDR1 MDHEN, CDR2 SYDVKM. The V segment lost 6 bases and the J segment 5 bases; nucleotides outside the gene matches: 6. The CDR3 bases are TGTGCCAGCAGGCCCCCGGACAGGGGGACCGGGGAGCTGTTTTTT. This translates into CASRPPDRGTGELFF.

The CDR3 loop is CASRTGGNTQYF. The CDR3 DNA follows: TGTGCCAGCAGAACGGGAGGAAATACGCAGTATTTT. V gene TRBV6-5 combines with J gene TRBJ2-3, with TRBD2 matching 7 bases. CDR3 length: 12 amino acids. Trimming at V came to 6 bases and at J to 7 bases, leaving 4 bases not matched to a gene. The germline CDR1 and CDR2 sequences are MNHEY and SVGAGI.

This clonotype was seen only a few times. J is TRBJ2-2 and V is TRBV12-3 or TRBV12-4, with 9 bases that match TRBD2. The junction had 10 bases not matched to a gene; V was cut back by 6 bases and J by 5 bases. The CDR3 extends over 16 amino acids. CDR3 protein: CASRYSGGRNTGELFF. Here the CDR3 DNA reads TGTGCCAGCAGATATAGCGGGGGCCGGAATACCGGGGAGCTGTTTTTT.

The chain combines TRBV7-3 with TRBJ2-2; D possibly uses TRBD1 or TRBD2 (5 bases each). The CDR3 is 16 residues long. V lost 1 base and J 6 bases, leaving 15 bases between the germline ends. Germline assignment: CDR1 SGHTA and CDR2 FQGTGA. CDR3 DNA sequence: TGTGCCAGCAGCTTAAGGGGGTTCGAAGGGTCCGGGGAGCTGTTTTTT. It codes for CASSLRGFEGSGELFF.

This clonotype was seen more than once but under ten times. This rearrangement joins TRBV6-6 to TRBJ1-2; the match to TRBD1 covers 9 bases. The CDR3 has 14 amino acids. CDR1 MNHNY and CDR2 SVGAGI come from the germline V gene (reference sequence). The junction had 4 bases not matched to a gene; V was cut back by 2 bases and J by 6 bases. In DNA form, the CDR3 reads TGTGCCAGCAGTTACGGGGGACAGGGAAATGGCTACACCTTC. This codes for CASSYGGQGNGYTF.

This clonotype has just a few counts. V gene TRBV27 combines with J gene TRBJ2-7; 8 bases align to TRBD2. This CDR3 spans 14 amino acids. The V segment lost 5 bases and the J segment 3 bases; nucleotides outside the gene matches: 6. From germline, CDR1 is MNHEY and CDR2 SMNVEV (reference sequence). This chain's CDR3 is CASSPHGGVYEQYV. The CDR3 DNA is TGTGCCAGCAGTCCTCACGGGGGGGTCTACGAGCAGTACGTC.

This clonotype appeared a few times. The chain joins TRBV7-9 to TRBJ2-7; D unclear. Germline V gene sequence: CDR1 SEHNR, CDR2 FQNEAQ (reference sequence). V gave up 5 bases and J gave up 6 bases, with 14 bases separating them. This CDR3 comprises 13 residues. The CDR3 here is CASSEPHLGEQYV. CDR3 DNA sequence: TGTGCCAGCAGCGAACCCCACCTCGGCGAGCAGTACGTC.

Only a few counts were recorded for this clonotype. J is TRBJ2-3 and V is TRBV20-1; D unclear. Germline CDR1 DFQATT, CDR2 SNEGSKA (reference sequence). The ends were cut back, 5 bases at V and 1 base at J, with 10 bases in the middle. This CDR3 spans 13 amino acids. The CDR3 region is CSADWDGTDTQYF. In DNA, the CDR3 is TGCAGTGCTGATTGGGATGGCACAGATACGCAGTATTTT.

This clonotype was picked up a small number of times. The chain uses TRBV7-9 and TRBJ2-4; 7 bases are shared with TRBD1. Per the germline V gene, CDR1 is SEHNR and CDR2 is FQNEAQ (reference sequence). This CDR3 has 16 residues. The V and J ends lost 3 bases and 0 bases, in that order; junction bases with no gene match: 5. Here the CDR3 reads CASSLGQRLAKNIQYF. The CDR3 DNA is TGTGCCAGCAGCTTGGGACAGAGATTAGCCAAAAACATTCAGTACTTC.